This passage covers 7 T cell receptor beta chains from one sample sequenced in a study of Graves' ophthalmopathy and Graves' hyperthyroidism. TCR beta CDR3 regions were amplified from RNA transcripts. Second-round multiplex PCR came after a first-round RT-PCR that employed HTBI primers. TCRdb passed the multiplex PCR reads through MiXCR, listing each CDR3 protein once. The top ten clones hold around 10% of a sample with over a million distinct CDR3 sequences, about two fifths of them seen once. The sequencing sample was made of peripheral blood or thyroid tissue (not recorded which). These receptors all stem from an adult man with Graves' hyperthyroidism.

This clonotype was detected ten times or more. The V call is TRBV7-9, the J call TRBJ1-2; D is uncertain. Germline lookup yields CDR1 SEHNR and CDR2 FQNEAQ (reference sequence). Trimming took 1 base from V and 8 from J, leaving 14 bases between them. The CDR3 extends over 14 amino acids. This CDR3 is CASSLGGLGEGYTF. CDR3 DNA: TGTGCCAGCAGCTTAGGCGGCCTCGGGGAAGGCTACACCTTC.

The chain carries TRBV6-1 and TRBJ2-2; no reliable D call. The CDR3 contains 14 residues. Trimming removed 5 bases at V and 3 bases at J, with 10 bases between. CDR1 is MNHNS and CDR2 is SASEGT in the germline V gene. As DNA, the CDR3 is TGTGCCAGCAGTTTAACGGCGTACACCGGGGAGCTGTTTTTT. Translated: CASSLTAYTGELFF.

The chain has TRBV29-1 and TRBJ1-1; D ambiguous. CDR3 size: 13 residues. V gave up 7 bases and J gave up 5 bases, with 17 bases separating them. From germline, CDR1 is SQVTM and CDR2 ANQGSEA. CDR3 sequence: CSGEGAGETEAFF. CDR3 coding DNA: TGCAGCGGGGAGGGAGCCGGGGAAACTGAAGCTTTCTTT.

A few counts support this clonotype. A much bigger clone sits one base away, suggesting this may be a read error. V usage is TRBV2 and J usage is TRBJ2-2; D remains ambiguous. V was shortened by 3 bases and J by 10 bases, with 9 bases between the two germline ends. This CDR3 contains 12 residues. Germline V lookup: CDR1 SNHLY, CDR2 FYNNEI. The DNA for the CDR3 is TGTGCCAGCAGTGACGGGCTTAAGGAGCTGTTTTTT. This gives the protein CASSDGLKELFF.

This clonotype was seen many times. The gene calls are TRBV5-1 and TRBJ1-1; a possible D gene is TRBD1 (5 bases). This CDR3 has 14 residues. Trimming removed 3 bases from V and 1 base from J, with 10 bases in between. Germline-derived CDR1 and CDR2 are SGHRS and YFSETQ. CDR3 loop: CASSSIGGNTEAFF. The CDR3 bases are TGCGCCAGCAGCTCAATCGGGGGGAACACTGAAGCTTTCTTT.

V and J are TRBV29-1 and TRBJ1-1; D is perhaps TRBD1 (5 bases). In germline, CDR1 is SQVTM, CDR2 ANQGSEA. V lost 6 bases, J lost 4 bases, and 15 bases lay in between. The CDR3 runs to 13 residues. The CDR3 region is CSVGEGMATEAFF. Written as DNA, the CDR3 is TGCAGCGTCGGAGAGGGGATGGCCACTGAAGCTTTCTTT.

Concerning this clonotype itself: Possible read error: a much larger clone is one base away. The conserved phenylalanine or tryptophan is not found at the CDR3 terminus, so this likely reflects a read error. The chain carries TRBV7-9 and TRBJ2-5, with a weak D call TRBD2 (5 bases). The CDR3 is 16 residues long. Trimming took off 4 bases at V and 1 base at J, with 16 bases between the two ends. The germline V gene has CDR1 SEHNR and CDR2 FQNEAQ (reference sequence). CDR3 sequence reads: CASSSTDAGSQETQYL. CDR3 bases: TGTGCCAGCAGCTCCACCGACGCTGGGAGCCAAGAGACCCAGTACCTC.